A selection of T cell receptor beta chains follows, all from one sample in a study of blood T cell repertoires in COVID-19. The repertoire was sequenced with immunoSEQ multiplex PCR; TCRdb's copy has only in-frame clones and lacks some. This sample carries approximately 440,000 clones, approximately 88% of them seen once, and the ten largest clones take over 9.5%. The sample comprised peripheral blood. Receptor source: a woman in her forties or fifties with COVID-19, enrolled during active disease. The CDR3 runs from the conserved cysteine through the conserved F or W. D genes are given only for firm matches. Some rows have no size entry. The others give once, few or many, or a class for an expanded clone.

V gene	J gene	clone size	D gene	CDR3 protein	CDR3 DNA
TRBV5-1	TRBJ2-5	-	-	CASSAGAQETQYF	TGCGCCAGCAGCGCTGGGGCCCAAGAGACCCAGTACTTC
TRBV7-2	TRBJ1-1	-	TRBD1	CASSSPGGMNTEAFF	TGTGCCAGCAGCTCACCAGGGGGCATGAACACTGAAGCTTTCTTT
TRBV7-2	TRBJ1-1	-	-	CASSLLNTDTEAFF	TGTGCCAGCAGCTTACTTAATACGGACACTGAAGCTTTCTTT
TRBV12-3/TRBV12-4	TRBJ2-5	-	-	CASCLSVQETQYF	TGTGCCAGCTGCCTCTCGGTCCAAGAGACCCAGTACTTC
TRBV3-1/TRBV3-2	TRBJ1-6	few	-	CASSHGRGNSPLHF	TGTGCCAGCAGCCATGGCAGGGGAAATTCACCCCTCCACTTT
TRBV2	TRBJ2-1	-	-	CASRKGIDEQFF	TGTGCCAGCCGTAAGGGGATCGATGAGCAGTTCTTC
TRBV3-1/TRBV3-2	TRBJ2-2	-	TRBD1	CASSQRQGATNTGELFF	TGTGCCAGCAGCCAGAGACAGGGGGCCACCAACACCGGGGAGCTGTTTTTT
TRBV3-1/TRBV3-2	TRBJ2-7	-	-	CASSLYRDSYEQYF	TGTGCCAGCAGCCTCTACAGGGACTCCTACGAGCAGTACTTC
TRBV10-2	TRBJ2-1	-	TRBD2	CASSESASGGAGEQFF	TGCGCCAGCAGTGAGTCAGCGAGCGGGGGGGCCGGCGAGCAGTTCTTC
TRBV19	TRBJ1-5	-	-	CASSSRRYTSRPQHF	TGTGCCAGTAGTAGCAGAAGATATACCTCCAGGCCCCAGCATTTT
TRBV6-5	TRBJ2-7	-	TRBD1	CASRPGTGSYEQYF	TGTGCCAGCAGACCCGGGACAGGTTCCTACGAGCAGTACTTC
TRBV3-1/TRBV3-2	TRBJ1-3	once	-	CASSQVESQGTIYF	TGTGCCAGCAGCCAAGTGGAATCCCAGGGCACCATATATTTT
TRBV27	TRBJ1-2	-	-	CASSPIGGLQGGYTF	TGTGCCAGCAGTCCAATTGGAGGCCTTCAGGGGGGCTACACCTTC
TRBV2	TRBJ1-1	-	TRBD1	CASEPPWGQGDTEAFF	TGTGCCAGCGAACCCCCTTGGGGACAGGGGGACACTGAAGCTTTCTTT
TRBV25-1	TRBJ1-2	-	-	CASSEVGALNYGYTF	TGTGCCAGCAGTGAAGTGGGAGCTCTTAACTATGGCTACACCTTC
TRBV2	TRBJ2-7	-	TRBD1	CASSERGGDRAYEQYF	TGTGCCAGCAGTGAAAGGGGGGGGGACAGGGCCTACGAGCAGTACTTC
TRBV6-5	TRBJ1-1	-	-	CASSYLPGGNTEAFF	TGTGCCAGCAGTTATCTACCCGGGGGGAACACTGAAGCTTTCTTT
TRBV12-3/TRBV12-4	TRBJ1-2	-	-	CASPRGNYGYTF	TGTGCCAGCCCACGCGGGAACTATGGCTACACCTTC
TRBV4-1	TRBJ1-1	-	TRBD1	CASSLRGGITYTEAFF	TGCGCCAGCAGCCTCCGAGGGGGCATAACGTACACTGAAGCTTTCTTT
TRBV5-5	TRBJ2-7	-	TRBD1	CASRGQSSYEQYF	TGTGCCAGCAGGGGACAGTCGTCCTACGAGCAGTACTTC
TRBV6-2/TRBV6-3	TRBJ2-1	-	TRBD2	CASSYVATSGKNQYNEQFF	TGTGCCAGCAGTTACGTCGCGACTAGCGGAAAAAACCAATACAATGAGCAGTTCTTC
TRBV24-1	TRBJ2-3	-	-	CATSEKGSGTDTQYF	TGTGCCACCAGTGAGAAAGGGAGCGGAACAGATACGCAGTATTTT
TRBV5-4	TRBJ2-3	-	-	CASRTGLGTDTQYF	TGTGCCAGCAGAACAGGGTTGGGAACAGATACGCAGTATTTT
TRBV28	TRBJ1-2	-	-	CASSNMAVNGYTF	TGTGCCAGCAGCAATATGGCGGTAAATGGCTACACCTTC
TRBV6-1	TRBJ1-5	-	-	CASSEILRRRGGQPQHF	TGTGCCAGCAGTGAAATCCTCCGGCGCAGGGGTGGTCAGCCCCAGCATTTT